One sample yielded the 5 T cell receptor beta chains listed below, sequenced in a study of OX40 agonist ivuxolimab in advanced cancers. Sequenced by immunoSEQ multiplex PCR; TCRdb stores in-frame clones only, minus some. Found here are tens of thousands of clones, about 90% of them singletons; the top ten hold over 6.5%. Sequences were derived from CD4+ or CD8+ T cells sorted from blood, sampled in a trial of the OX40 agonist ivuxolimab. These receptors came from an adult with an advanced solid tumor such as melanoma, head and neck, liver or kidney cancer.

The chain couples TRBV12-5 to TRBJ1-4; D perhaps matches TRBD1 (5 bases). This CDR3 is built from 14 residues. Germline CDR1 is LGHNT and CDR2 is FRNRAP. The V and J ends lost 1 base and 14 bases respectively, with 17 bases between them. CDR3 nucleotides: TGTGCTAGTGGTTTGGAGTGGGACCCGGTTAGGCTGTTTTTT. Translated, it gives CASGLEWDPVRLFF.

The chain has TRBV11-3 and TRBJ2-1; 8 bases align to TRBD2. Germline lookup yields CDR1 SGHNT and CDR2 YENEEA. The CDR3 loop spans 13 amino acids. Losses at the gene ends were 4 bases for V and 5 bases for J; bases not matched to a gene: 1. CDR3 loop: CASSWRGDNEQFF. CDR3 in DNA: TGTGCCAGCAGCTGGCGGGGGGACAATGAGCAGTTCTTC.

This clone was counted a single time. The chain combines TRBV7-9 with TRBJ2-3, with D unclear. V lost 6 bases, J lost 1 base, and 2 bases lay in between. CDR3 length: 11 amino acids. Germline V gives CDR1 SEHNR, CDR2 FQNEAQ (reference sequence). The CDR3 sequence: CASRRTDTQYF. For the CDR3, the DNA is TGTGCCAGCAGACGCACAGATACGCAGTATTTT.

This clone was seen a single time. Distinct nucleotide sequences in the sample also encode this CDR3. The chain joins TRBV30 to TRBJ2-1, with 8 bases lining up with TRBD2. Germline V lookup: CDR1 GTSNPN, CDR2 SVGIG (reference sequence). The CDR3 contains 15 residues. Trimming removed 0 bases from V and 10 bases from J; junction bases left unmatched: 11. The CDR3 here is CAWSVYGGGGGEQFF. CDR3 nucleotide sequence: TGTGCCTGGAGTGTATACGGCGGGGGCGGGGGGGAGCAGTTCTTC. The full variable domain, its missing parts supplied by reference TRBV30 and TRBJ2-1, is SQTIHQWPATLVQPVGSPLSLECTVEGTSNPNLYWYRQAAGRGLQLLFYSVGIGQISSEVPQNLSASRPQDRQFILSSKKLLLSDSGFYLCAWSVYGGGGGEQFFGPGTRLTVL.

This clone was counted once. The chain couples TRBV7-3 to TRBJ2-3; 8 bases match TRBD1. Looked up from germline, CDR1 is SGHTA and CDR2 is FQGTGA. Unmatched junction bases numbered 8, after V lost 5 bases and J lost 1 base. The CDR3 runs to 16 residues. CDR3 loop: CASSAHGQGGTDTQYF. The CDR3 region has the DNA TGTGCCAGCAGCGCCCACGGACAGGGCGGCACAGATACGCAGTATTTT.